This TCR beta chain stems from a study of T cell repertoires in cytomegalovirus infection. Turning to the study itself: The study used recently identified HLA-C-restricted and well-studied HLA-B-restricted CMV epitopes. Based on public TCR beta signatures, there were indications of CMV infection and of a matching HLA type.

Study results and caveats: Accumulated public TCR beta family frequency recognized individuals carrying CMV together with the relevant HLA. What dominated the ex vivo response were HLA-C-restricted CMV-specific TCR beta clonotypes.

Of note for this clonotype: What it recognizes is unknown.

Germline CDR1 is SGHVS and CDR2 is FNYEAQ. This CDR3 has 13 residues. The V and J ends lost 5 bases and 4 bases respectively, with 9 bases between them. MiXCR was run by TCRdb on the reads, yielding one entry per CDR3 protein. The sample includes almost 90,000 distinct CDR3 sequences, roughly 29% seen only once; the top ten take roughly 71%. The specimen comprised CD8+ T cells from cultured PBMCs, sampled from culture after CMV antigen stimulation. The TCR sequence derives from a human donor in good health (CMV status not recorded). Some clones in this sample may be carry-over from other donors' samples. The chain links TRBV7-6 to TRBJ1-5; D is unclear. DNA for the CDR3: TGTGCCAGCAGCCGGGTGGGTAATCAGCCCCAGCATTTT. Its translation: CASSRVGNQPQHF.